The 22 T cell receptor beta chains below come from one sample, sequenced in a study of blood T cell repertoires in COVID-19. Only in-frame clones appear in the TCRdb table, and some are missing; sequencing was by immunoSEQ multiplex PCR. The sample records 300,000 to 400,000 clones, 85% being singletons. The sequenced sample consisted of PBMCs or T cells enriched from blood (not recorded which). The receptors derive from a woman aged 30 to 39 who had been exposed to COVID-19.

The genes are TRBV30 and TRBJ1-5; D is undetermined. CDR3 length: 13 amino acids. Deletions cut 2 bases from V and 7 bases from J, with 12 bases between. Looked up from germline, CDR1 is GTSNPN and CDR2 is SVGIG (reference sequence). CDR3: CAWSPQAGQPQHF. Here the CDR3 DNA reads TGTGCCTGGAGTCCTCAGGCGGGGCAGCCCCAGCATTTT.

V usage is TRBV7-9 and J usage is TRBJ1-5; D is undetermined. V was clipped by 1 base and J by 5 bases, with 6 bases between them. The CDR3 sequence is 13 residues long. The germline gives CDR1 SEHNR, CDR2 FQNEAQ (reference sequence). CDR3 DNA sequence: TGTGCCAGCAGCTTAGGGCCGTATCAGCCCCAGCATTTT. Translated, it gives CASSLGPYQPQHF.

J is TRBJ2-7 and V is TRBV2; D is perhaps TRBD1 (5 bases). There are 13 residues in the CDR3. Deletions cut 6 bases from V and 2 bases from J, with 11 bases between. The germline CDR1 and CDR2 sequences are SNHLY and FYNNEI. The CDR3 DNA reads as TGTGCCAGCAGGCGCGACAGTACCTACGAGCAGTACTTC. Translation: CASRRDSTYEQYF. Filled out from reference TRBV2 and TRBJ2-7, the complete variable domain reads EPEVTQTPSHQVTQMGQEVILRCVPISNHLYFYWYRQILGQKVEFLVSFYNNEISEKSEIFDDQFSVERPDGSNFTLKIRSTKLEDSAMYFCASRRDSTYEQYFGPGTRLTVT.

V is TRBV29-1 and J is TRBJ2-5; 7 nucleotides agree with TRBD1. V shed 5 bases, J shed 5 bases, and the junction held 5 bases outside the gene matches. This CDR3 comprises 12 residues. Per germline, CDR1 SQVTM and CDR2 ANQGSEA. The CDR3 nucleotides are TGCAGCGTTCTGACAGGGCCCGAGACCCAGTACTTC. It codes for CSVLTGPETQYF. The full variable domain, completed using reference TRBV29-1 and TRBJ2-5, is SAVISQKPSRDICQRGTSLTIQCQVDSQVTMMFWYRQQPGQSLTLIATANQGSEATYESGFVIDKFPISRPNLTFSTLTVSNMSPEDSSIYLCSVLTGPETQYFGPGTRLLVL.

This clone has just a few counts. The chain employs TRBV3-1 (or the pseudogene TRBV3-2) and TRBJ1-2, with TRBD1 matching 9 bases. From germline, CDR1 is LGHDT and CDR2 YNNKEL (reference sequence). V lost 1 base to trimming and J lost 0 bases; unmatched junction nucleotides: 9. The CDR3 totals 18 residues. The CDR3 sequence is CASSQADRGFSPNYGYTF. For the CDR3, the DNA is TGTGCCAGCAGCCAAGCTGACAGGGGGTTTTCGCCTAACTATGGCTACACCTTC.

CDR3 sequence reads: CASSFAGVDIQYF. The CDR3 nucleotides read TGTGCCAGCAGCTTCGCCGGGGTGGACATTCAGTACTTC. This sequence joins TRBV5-4 and TRBJ2-4; a possible D gene is TRBD2 (5 bases). V was cut by 2 bases and J by 8 bases, with 11 bases left in between. CDR1 and CDR2 from the germline V gene are SGHNT and YYREEE (reference sequence). The CDR3 consists of 13 residues. The variable domain in full, with the rest retrieved from reference TRBV5-4 and TRBJ2-4, is ETGVTQSPTHLIKTRGQQVTLRCSSQSGHNTVSWYQQALGQGPQFIFQYYREEENGRGNFPPRFSGLQFPNYSSELNVNALELDDSALYLCASSFAGVDIQYFGAGTRLSVL.

The rearrangement joins TRBV2 to TRBJ2-7; D is perhaps TRBD2 (6 bases). The CDR3 covers 14 residues. The V gene's germline CDR1 is SNHLY and CDR2 FYNNEI. Trimming shortened V by 6 bases and J by 1 base, and 13 bases separated the two germline ends. The CDR3 coding sequence is TGTGCCAGCAGCCCACGGGGGACGTCCTACGAGCAGTACTTC. This gives the protein CASSPRGTSYEQYF.

This sequence joins TRBV27 and TRBJ2-1, with 12 bases aligning to TRBD2. CDR3 size: 16 residues. V shed 6 bases, J shed 3 bases, and the junction held 6 bases outside the gene matches. From germline, CDR1 is MNHEY and CDR2 SMNVEV (reference sequence). CDR3: CASSPPGLAGYNEQFF. DNA for the CDR3: TGTGCCAGCAGCCCCCCGGGACTAGCGGGCTACAATGAGCAGTTCTTC.

The rearrangement links TRBV30 to TRBJ1-1, with D uncertain. This CDR3 is built from 12 residues. Per germline, CDR1 GTSNPN and CDR2 SVGIG (reference sequence). The V gene lost 4 bases and the J gene lost 2 bases, with 8 bases spanning the gap. In nucleotides, the CDR3 is TGTGCCTGGACAGAATATAACACTGAAGCTTTCTTT. It specifies CAWTEYNTEAFF. The full variable domain, rest sourced from reference TRBV30 and TRBJ1-1, is SQTIHQWPATLVQPVGSPLSLECTVEGTSNPNLYWYRQAAGRGLQLLFYSVGIGQISSEVPQNLSASRPQDRQFILSSKKLLLSDSGFYLCAWTEYNTEAFFGQGTRLTVV.

This clone was counted a few times. The chain combines TRBV4-1 with TRBJ2-7; TRBD1 agrees at 10 bases. The CDR3 spans 15 residues. CDR1 is MGHRA and CDR2 is YSYEKL in the germline V gene. V shed 4 bases, J shed 3 bases, and the junction held 6 bases outside the gene matches. DNA for the CDR3: TGCGCCAGCAGCCCTTGGGACAGGGGTATCTACGAGCAGTACTTC. The encoded protein is CASSPWDRGIYEQYF.

This chain links TRBV6-5 with TRBJ1-6; D possibly corresponds to TRBD1 (6 bases). The CDR3 contains 15 residues. Germline values: CDR1 MNHEY, CDR2 SVGAGI. V was cut by 4 bases and J by 4 bases, with 11 bases left in between. CDR3 amino acids: CASSLQGGYNSPLHF. The DNA of the CDR3 is TGTGCCAGCAGTTTACAGGGTGGTTATAATTCACCCCTCCACTTT.

The chain uses TRBV27 and TRBJ2-6, with 7 bases matching TRBD1. The J segment lost 2 bases and the V segment lost 3 bases, leaving 4 bases of the junction unmatched. The CDR3 contains 16 residues. Germline CDR1 is MNHEY and CDR2 is SMNVEV (reference sequence). CDR3 DNA: TGTGCCAGCAGTTTGAGGACAGGTGCTGGGGCCAACGTCCTGACTTTC. It encodes CASSLRTGAGANVLTF.

The chain has TRBV5-4 and TRBJ2-3; 10 positions match TRBD2. Trimming at V came to 5 bases and at J to 2 bases, leaving 5 bases not matched to a gene. CDR3 length equals 15 residues. Germline V gene lookup returns CDR1 SGHNT and CDR2 YYREEE (reference sequence). The CDR3 DNA reads as TGTGCCAGCAGTCGAAGCGGGGGGGTCACAGATACGCAGTATTTT. This gives the protein CASSRSGGVTDTQYF.

This chain uses TRBV9 with TRBJ2-1, with TRBD2 matching over 7 bases. Germline V gene lookup returns CDR1 SGDLS and CDR2 YYNGEE. The CDR3 is 15 residues long. Trimming cost V 4 bases and J 8 bases; bases outside gene matches: 12. In nucleotides, the CDR3 is TGTGCCAGCAGCCAGACGGGGGGTTCCCGCGATGAGCAGTTCTTC. This gives the protein CASSQTGGSRDEQFF.

CDR3 amino acids: CASSPTWGENTEAFF. CDR3 in DNA: TGCGCCAGCAGCCCCACTTGGGGGGAGAACACTGAAGCTTTCTTT. The gene calls are TRBV5-1 and TRBJ1-1, with D tentatively TRBD1 (5 bases). The CDR3 totals 15 residues. Trimming took 4 bases from V and 1 from J, leaving 14 bases between them. Per the germline V gene, CDR1 is SGHRS and CDR2 is YFSETQ.

The sample holds one count of this clone. The genes are TRBV2 and TRBJ2-7; TRBD1 is a possible D gene (6 bases). Germline V gene sequence: CDR1 SNHLY, CDR2 FYNNEI. V lost 5 bases and J lost 7, with 24 bases in between. The CDR3 loop spans 16 amino acids. The CDR3 nucleotides are TGTGCCAGCAGTTTACAGGGCCGTACACTTCTAGGAGAGCAGTACTTC. Amino acid sequence: CASSLQGRTLLGEQYF.

The V and J genes are TRBV2 and TRBJ1-1; 11 bases line up with TRBD1. The CDR3 loop spans 14 amino acids. V lost 4 bases and J lost 7; bases outside the gene matches: 5. Looked up from germline, CDR1 is SNHLY and CDR2 is FYNNEI. CDR3 region: CASSGGQGVSEAFF. In nucleotides, the CDR3 is TGTGCCAGCAGTGGGGGACAGGGGGTCAGTGAAGCTTTCTTT.

The chain carries TRBV15 and TRBJ2-2; a weak D match, TRBD1 (6 bases). This CDR3 comprises 15 residues. The V end lost 0 bases, the J end lost 6 bases, and 11 bases lay between the germline ends. The germline CDR1 and CDR2 sequences are LNHNV and YYDKDF (reference sequence). The CDR3 DNA sequence: TGTGCCACCAGCAGAGATAGGGGGTTGGCCGGGGAGCTGTTTTTT. It codes for CATSRDRGLAGELFF.

V usage is TRBV24-1 and J usage is TRBJ2-3; 8 nucleotides agree with TRBD1. The V gene's germline CDR1 is KGHDR and CDR2 SFDVKD. J gave up 14 bases and V 4 bases, and 10 bases lay outside the gene matches. The CDR3 runs 13 residues. Here the CDR3 reads CATSEPGQGVVYF. In DNA, the CDR3 is TGTGCCACCAGTGAACCTGGACAGGGTGTCGTGTATTTT.

The gene calls are TRBV2 and TRBJ1-5, with D uncertain. This CDR3 is 13 amino acids long. Trimming left V 0 bases short and J 7 bases short, with 7 bases between. Germline CDR1 is SNHLY and CDR2 is FYNNEI. CDR3 coding DNA: TGTGCCAGCAGTGAAGCGGAGGGACAGCCCCAGCATTTT. It codes for CASSEAEGQPQHF.

The chain has TRBV28 and TRBJ2-5; D is unresolved. The CDR3 loop spans 15 amino acids. From germline, CDR1 is MDHEN and CDR2 SYDVKM. Trimming cost V 0 bases and J 0 bases, with 8 bases left between them. CDR3 bases: TGTGCCAGCAGTTTATGGACGGCGGACCAAGAGACCCAGTACTTC. It codes for CASSLWTADQETQYF.

This chain uses TRBV30 with TRBJ1-4; 12 bases match TRBD1. Germline V gene lookup returns CDR1 GTSNPN and CDR2 SVGIG (reference sequence). The CDR3 is 14 residues long. J gave up 10 bases and V 5 bases, and 8 bases lay outside the gene matches. CDR3 loop: CAWGTGTGGRKLFF. The CDR3 DNA reads TGTGCCTGGGGAACCGGGACAGGGGGCCGAAAACTGTTTTTT.